This TCR beta chain was sequenced for a study of immune evolution from preneoplasia to lung adenocarcinoma. This CDR3 has 12 amino acids. Trimming removed 8 bases at V and 0 bases at J, with 7 bases between. Germline V lookup: CDR1 MGHRA, CDR2 YSYEKL. Sequencing was performed with immunoSEQ multiplex PCR; in TCRdb, only in-frame clones are kept and a portion is missing. This table holds about 2,200 clones, less than 85% found once. In the case of this clone: Its antigen is unknown.

Study-level results: Normal lung had highest clonality; later lesions appeared denser, more diverse.

H&E slides confirmed each diagnosis, reviewed by two pathologists independently. The chain couples TRBV4-1 to TRBJ1-2; D gene uncertain. The TCR comes from a person aged 65-85 years with lung adenocarcinoma. The sample was FFPE lung adenocarcinoma in situ tissue. In nucleotides, the CDR3 is TGCGCCAGCGGTGCTACTAACTATGGCTACACCTTC. Translated: CASGATNYGYTF.